These T cell receptor beta chains were read from a single sample in a study of vaccination and CD4 T cells after COVID-19. Their specific antigens are unknown. TCRdb re-analysed the PCR reads in MiXCR, keeping a single row per CDR3 protein. Here the sample spans about 13,000 distinct CDR3 sequences, 50% being singletons. What was sequenced was CD4+ T cells from blood, cultured in vitro. Receptors originate from a human donor who had recovered from COVID-19. Each CDR3 is given with its conserved first and last residue. Fields, in order: J gene, D gene, V gene, clone size, CDR3 protein, CDR3 DNA. The D gene is left open where the match is weak. Rows may omit the clone size; those that give it use once, few, many or a size class.

TRBJ2-5,.,TRBV2,few,CASRRTEQETQYF,TGTGCCAGCAGAAGGACAGAACAAGAGACCCAGTACTTC
TRBJ2-3,TRBD2,TRBV30,.,CAWSELAGGLISTDTQYF,TGTGCCTGGAGTGAGCTAGCGGGGGGCTTGATTAGCACAGATACGCAGTATTTT
TRBJ1-1,TRBD1,TRBV18,.,CASSPRLTGWDTEAFF,TGTGCCAGCTCACCACGACTGACAGGGTGGGACACTGAAGCTTTCTTT
TRBJ2-2,.,TRBV20-1,few,CSARDLATGELFF,TGCAGTGCTAGAGATCTAGCGACCGGGGAGCTGTTTTTT
TRBJ1-5,.,TRBV12-3/TRBV12-4,.,CASSLRGGHQPQHF,TGTGCCAGCAGTTTAAGGGGAGGACATCAGCCCCAGCATTTT
TRBJ1-2,.,TRBV11-3,few,CASSPPGRGDYGYTF,TGTGCCAGCAGCCCCCCCGGGAGGGGGGACTATGGCTACACCTTC
TRBJ1-4,.,TRBV7-2,.,CASSLRVGGSHYEKLFF,TGTGCCAGCAGCTTAAGAGTCGGTGGCAGCCATTATGAAAAACTGTTTTTT
TRBJ2-4,.,TRBV6-4,few,CASRERHPGHKISPTKNIQYF,TGTGCCAGCAGAGAACGACACCCGGGACACAAAATCTCCCCGACCAAAAACATTCAGTACTTC
TRBJ1-3,.,TRBV29-1,.,CSEVGEGGTIYF,TGCAGCGAGGTAGGGGAGGGCGGCACCATATATTTT
TRBJ1-3,TRBD1,TRBV20-1,.,CSARPGTGENTIYF,TGCAGTGCTAGACCTGGGACAGGGGAAAACACCATATATTTT
TRBJ2-7,TRBD1,TRBV4-1,.,CASSQGAGGIYEQYF,TGCGCCAGCAGCCAAGGGGCAGGGGGAATTTACGAGCAGTACTTC
TRBJ2-7,.,TRBV20-1,.,CSAKTAGLDVKEQYF,TGCAGTGCTAAAACCGCAGGGTTGGACGTGAAGGAGCAGTACTTC
TRBJ1-5,TRBD1,TRBV7-2,.,CASSLSQGGNQPQHF,TGTGCCAGCAGCCTATCCCAGGGGGGCAATCAGCCCCAGCATTTT
TRBJ1-2,TRBD1,TRBV6-2/TRBV6-3,.,CASSYSDRDYGYTF,TGTGCCAGCAGTTACTCGGACAGGGACTATGGCTACACCTTC
TRBJ1-2,.,TRBV29-1,.,CSVRPRARGYTF,TGCAGCGTTAGACCCAGGGCCCGGGGCTACACCTTC
TRBJ2-3,TRBD2,TRBV15,few,CATSRDEVAGPDTQYF,TGTGCCACCAGCAGAGATGAGGTAGCGGGCCCAGATACGCAGTATTTT
TRBJ1-2,TRBD1,TRBV5-1,.,CASSASGTGETVYTF,TGCGCCAGCAGCGCATCCGGGACAGGGGAGACGGTTTACACCTTC
TRBJ1-5,.,TRBV2,.,CASRDTGRGQPQHF,TGTGCCAGCAGAGACACGGGTAGGGGTCAGCCCCAGCATTTT
TRBJ2-7,TRBD1,TRBV6-1,few,CASRTGTEQYF,TGTGCCAGCAGGACAGGGACCGAGCAGTACTTC
TRBJ2-5,TRBD1,TRBV2,few,CASSRRTGETQYF,TGTGCCAGCAGTCGACGGACAGGAGAAACCCAGTACTTC
TRBJ2-2,.,TRBV6-1,.,CASSFRLDWNTGELFF,TGTGCCAGCAGCTTCAGACTAGACTGGAACACCGGGGAGCTGTTTTTT
TRBJ1-3,TRBD1,TRBV6-1,.,CATATGTGGSGNTIYF,TGTGCCACCGCGACCGGGACAGGGGGTTCTGGAAACACCATATATTTT
TRBJ2-7,.,TRBV7-9,few,CASSLGGTHYEQYF,TGTGCCAGCAGCTTGGGGGGGACACACTACGAGCAGTACTTC
TRBJ2-7,TRBD2,TRBV24-1,.,CATSERGASYEQYF,TGTGCCACCAGTGAGCGGGGGGCTTCCTACGAGCAGTACTTC
TRBJ1-3,.,TRBV20-1,.,CSARDSGSGNTIYF,TGCAGTGCTAGAGATTCAGGATCAGGAAACACCATATATTTT
TRBJ2-3,.,TRBV18,.,CASSPPSRALRGTDTQYF,TGTGCCAGCTCACCACCGAGCCGCGCTCTTAGAGGCACAGATACGCAGTATTTT
TRBJ2-7,.,TRBV10-3,few,CAISESGSSSYEQYF,TGTGCCATCAGTGAGTCAGGGAGCAGCTCCTACGAGCAGTACTTC
TRBJ1-1,TRBD1,TRBV6-5,.,CASSYPSTGQGALNTEAFF,TGTGCCAGCAGTTACCCCTCTACTGGACAGGGGGCCTTGAACACTGAAGCTTTCTTT
TRBJ1-5,.,TRBV6-1,once,CASSKNRPQHF,TGTGCCAGCAGTAAGAATCGGCCCCAGCATTTT
TRBJ1-2,.,TRBV4-1,few,CASSQAGGGTNYGYTF,TGCGCCAGCAGCCAAGCTGGAGGCGGAACTAACTATGGCTACACCTTC
TRBJ1-2,.,TRBV7-2,large,CASSFTVYYGYTF,TGTGCCAGCAGCTTTACAGTCTACTATGGCTACACCTTC
TRBJ2-3,.,TRBV7-9,.,CASSPLGQSTDTQYF,TGTGCCAGCAGCCCCCTTGGACAAAGCACAGATACGCAGTATTTT
TRBJ1-2,TRBD1,TRBV5-1,.,CASSLRYRDRGDYGYTF,TGCGCCAGCAGCTTGAGGTACCGGGACAGGGGGGACTATGGCTACACCTTC
TRBJ2-4,TRBD2,TRBV19,few,CASSIDETSGGKYF,TGTGCCAGTAGTATTGATGAGACTAGCGGGGGAAAGTACTTC
TRBJ1-5,.,TRBV20-1,few,CSAFPGGNQPQHF,TGCAGTGCCTTTCCAGGGGGCAATCAGCCCCAGCATTTT
TRBJ1-5,.,TRBV6-1,.,CASSPGGGNQPQHF,TGTGCCAGCAGCCCTGGGGGCGGCAATCAGCCCCAGCATTTT
TRBJ2-2,.,TRBV2,.,CASGGGALTGELFF,TGTGCCAGTGGAGGGGGGGCCCTCACCGGGGAGCTGTTTTTT
TRBJ1-5,.,TRBV12-3/TRBV12-4,.,CASSLGTNSNQPQHF,TGTGCCAGCAGTTTGGGCACGAATAGCAATCAGCCCCAGCATTTT
TRBJ2-5,TRBD2,TRBV20-1,few,CSARLPGLVETQYF,TGCAGTGCTAGATTACCGGGACTAGTGGAGACCCAGTACTTC